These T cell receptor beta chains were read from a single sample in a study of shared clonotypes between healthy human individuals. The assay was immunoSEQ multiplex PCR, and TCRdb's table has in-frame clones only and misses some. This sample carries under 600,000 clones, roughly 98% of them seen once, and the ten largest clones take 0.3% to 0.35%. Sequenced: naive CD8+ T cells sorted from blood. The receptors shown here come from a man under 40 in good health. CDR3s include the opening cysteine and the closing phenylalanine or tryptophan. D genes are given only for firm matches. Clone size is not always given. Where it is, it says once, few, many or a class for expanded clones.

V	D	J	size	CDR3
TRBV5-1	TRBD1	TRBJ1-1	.	CASSTGTENTEAFF
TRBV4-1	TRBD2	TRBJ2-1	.	CASSQFSSIREGPENEQFF
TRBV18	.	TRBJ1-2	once	CASSIAGRSDGYTF
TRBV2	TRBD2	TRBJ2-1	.	CASPGGGGAGELSYNEQFF
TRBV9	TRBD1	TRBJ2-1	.	CASSISGTGGNNEQFF
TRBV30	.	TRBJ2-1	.	CAWRTALYNEQFF
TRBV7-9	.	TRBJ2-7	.	CASSGIKDWQYF
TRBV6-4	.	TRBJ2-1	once	CASATSVYNEQFF
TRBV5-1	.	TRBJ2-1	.	CASSRPSGSPYNEQFF
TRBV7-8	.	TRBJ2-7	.	CASSLGGTYEQYF
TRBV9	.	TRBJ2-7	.	CASSVKDRPYEQYF
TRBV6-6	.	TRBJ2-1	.	CASSYEGSYNEQFF
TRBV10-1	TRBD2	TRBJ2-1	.	CASSWDWTSGSNEQFF
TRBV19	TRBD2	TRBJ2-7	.	CASSISRGGFYEQYF
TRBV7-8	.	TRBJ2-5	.	CASSPWDSQETQYF
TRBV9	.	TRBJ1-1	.	CASSVDGGLNTEAFF
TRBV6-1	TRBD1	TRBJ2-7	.	CASTQIDRAHEQYF
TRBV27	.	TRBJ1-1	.	CASNSNMNTEAFF
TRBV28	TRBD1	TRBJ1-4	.	CASSLLGQGPAVVFF
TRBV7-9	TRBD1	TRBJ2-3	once	CASSRQGSTDTQYF
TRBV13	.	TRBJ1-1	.	CASSFAPTGYGEAFF
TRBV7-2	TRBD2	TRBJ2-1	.	CASSLEIGLAGYEQFF
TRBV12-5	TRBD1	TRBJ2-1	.	CASGLAATRGNNEQFF
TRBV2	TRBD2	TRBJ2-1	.	CASLGLATYNEQFF
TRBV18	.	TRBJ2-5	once	CASSPRGGTQETQYF
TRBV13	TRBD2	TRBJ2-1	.	CASSPREGPAYNEQFF
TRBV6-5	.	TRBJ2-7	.	CASSYSTPGFDEQYF
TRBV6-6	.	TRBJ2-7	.	CSTVDGISYEQYF
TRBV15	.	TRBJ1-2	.	CATSRETASYTF
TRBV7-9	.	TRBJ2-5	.	CASSSIRQGGLETQYF
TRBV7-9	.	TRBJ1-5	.	CASSSTRQPQHF
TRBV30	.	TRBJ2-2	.	CALPRPGRTGELFF
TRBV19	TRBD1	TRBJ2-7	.	CASSISGTAYEQYF
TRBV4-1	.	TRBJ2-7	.	CASSQVGQGDYEQYF
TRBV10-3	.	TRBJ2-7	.	CAALRDGPYEQYF
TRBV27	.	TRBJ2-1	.	CASSLKLTGVGPNEQFF
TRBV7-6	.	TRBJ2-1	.	CASSTHPASGSWRNEQFF
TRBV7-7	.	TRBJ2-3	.	CASSLGFEDTQYF
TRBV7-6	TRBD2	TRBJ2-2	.	CASSLASGLAGVGELFF
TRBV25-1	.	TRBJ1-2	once	CASSTGNGYTF
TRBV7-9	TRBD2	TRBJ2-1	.	CASSFELAVYNEQFF
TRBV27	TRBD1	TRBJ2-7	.	CASSFIPTGGKNEQYF
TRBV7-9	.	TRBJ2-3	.	CASSLWGSTDTQYF
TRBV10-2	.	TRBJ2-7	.	CASTRLDQTHEQYF
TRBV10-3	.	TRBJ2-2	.	CAIRGGLGNTGELFF
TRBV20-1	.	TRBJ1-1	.	CSAPNTEAFF
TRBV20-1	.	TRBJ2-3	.	CSPSTDTQYF